Listed below are T cell receptor beta chains from one sample, sequenced in a study of yellow fever vaccine responses in identical twins. MiXCR, applied by TCRdb to the RT-PCR reads, yields one record per CDR3 protein. The sample includes several thousand distinct CDR3 sequences, less than 85% of them seen just once. The sample consisted of T cells from blood (PBMCs), unsorted or a sorted subset (not recorded which), taken before or after yellow fever vaccination (not recorded which). The receptors stem from a woman under 30 who received the yellow fever vaccine. The CDR3 runs from the conserved cysteine through the conserved F or W. D genes are given only for firm matches. Size tells how often a clone was seen (once, few, many) or the class of an expanded clone, and some rows leave it out.

>-|TRBJ2-7|TRBD1|TRBV15|16
TGTGCCACCAGCAGAGATCCGACAGGGGTGTCCTACGAGCAGTACTTC
CATSRDPTGVSYEQYF
>-|TRBJ2-1|-|TRBV6-2/TRBV6-3|16
TGTGCCAGCAGTTACTTGCAGGGGAGGACCTACAATGAGCAGTTCTTC
CASSYLQGRTYNEQFF
>few|TRBJ2-7|TRBD1|TRBV6-2/TRBV6-3|14
TGTGCCAGCAGTTACTCGAGACAGGGGAACGAGCAGTACTTC
CASSYSRQGNEQYF
>few|TRBJ2-5|-|TRBV5-4|11
TGTGCCAGCAGCTTGGAAGAGACCCAGTACTTC
CASSLEETQYF
>-|TRBJ2-1|-|TRBV11-1|11
TGTGCCAGCAGCTCCCCCCGTGAGCAGTTCTTC
CASSSPREQFF
>-|TRBJ1-2|TRBD1|TRBV7-9|15
TGTGCCAGCAGCGATATCGACAGGGGGCTGGTAGGCTACACCTTC
CASSDIDRGLVGYTF
>few|TRBJ1-1|-|TRBV16|12
TGTGCCAGCAGCCTGGAGCCTTCCCTGGCTTTCTTT
CASSLEPSLAFF
>-|TRBJ2-1|-|TRBV20-1|11
TGCAGTCTAAGCTGGCTAACTGAGCAGTTCTTC
CSLSWLTEQFF
>once|TRBJ2-2|-|TRBV9|17
TGTGCCAGCAGCCCCAGGCCCCTTAGGGGAGAAACCGGGGAGCTGTTTTTT
CASSPRPLRGETGELFF
>-|TRBJ2-5|TRBD2|TRBV10-3|15
TGTGCCATCAGTGAGGGACTAGCGGGGCTCGAGACCCAGTACTTC
CAISEGLAGLETQYF
>-|TRBJ2-7|-|TRBV6-5|15
TGTGCCAGCAGTTACTCATCCTCACTCTCCTACGAGCAGTACTTC
CASSYSSSLSYEQYF
>-|TRBJ1-1|-|TRBV15|13
TGTGCCACCCGGATCAAACCTAACACTGAAGCTTTCTTT
CATRIKPNTEAFF
>-|TRBJ2-7|-|TRBV29-1|12
TGCAGCTCCGGAGGTTCCCGGGGAGAGCAGTACTTC
CSSGGSRGEQYF
>-|TRBJ2-1|-|TRBV7-7|13
TGTGCTAGCAGCTCATCGGGGTACAATGAGCAGTTCTTC
CASSSSGYNEQFF
>-|TRBJ2-7|TRBD1|TRBV4-3|14
TGCGCCAGCAGCCAAGAAGACAGGGTGTACGAGCAGTACTTC
CASSQEDRVYEQYF
>-|TRBJ1-2|TRBD1|TRBV10-3|13
TGTGCCATCAGGCAGGGGGCCGACTATGGCTACACCTTC
CAIRQGADYGYTF
>-|TRBJ2-2|-|TRBV4-2|13
TGTGCCAGCAGCCTCTTGAACACCGGGGAGCTGTTTTTT
CASSLLNTGELFF
>-|TRBJ2-1|TRBD1|TRBV11-3|16
TGTGCCAGCAGCTCCGGACAGGGCGTATCGTACAATGAGCAGTTCTTC
CASSSGQGVSYNEQFF
>-|TRBJ2-1|TRBD2|TRBV13|15
TGTGCCAGCAGCTTAGGGACTAGCGAATCCGATGAGCAGTTCTTC
CASSLGTSESDEQFF
>-|TRBJ2-7|TRBD2|TRBV4-1|15
TGCGCCAGCAGCCAAGGCCCTAGCGGGGGGAACGAGCAGTACTTC
CASSQGPSGGNEQYF
>-|TRBJ2-2|TRBD1|TRBV10-3|15
TGTGCCATCAGTCCGGACAGGGATGGGACCGGGGAGCTGTTTTTT
CAISPDRDGTGELFF
>-|TRBJ2-4|TRBD2|TRBV5-1|16
TGCGCCAGCAGCTTGGCCGGGACTAGCGGGGCCAAAGTGGAGTACTTC
CASSLAGTSGAKVEYF
>few|TRBJ1-2|TRBD1|TRBV10-3|11
TGTGCCACAACAGGGGGCTATGGCTACACCTTC
CATTGGYGYTF
>few|TRBJ1-1|-|TRBV18|15
TGTGCCAGCTCACCACCGGTCAGGGCAAGGACTGAAGCTTTCTTT
CASSPPVRARTEAFF
>-|TRBJ2-1|TRBD2|TRBV7-2|16
TGTGCCAGCAGCTTAGGGCCTAGCGGGAGTCGGAATGAGCAGTTCTTC
CASSLGPSGSRNEQFF
>few|TRBJ2-1|TRBD2|TRBV12-3/TRBV12-4|17
TGTGCCAGCAGTTCCCTCTCCCGGGGAGGGCCCCGAGATGAGCAGTTCTTC
CASSSLSRGGPRDEQFF
>-|TRBJ2-3|TRBD2|TRBV3-1|18
TGTGCCAGCAGCCAAGAACTACTAGCGGCGACTAGCACAGATACGCAGTATTTT
CASSQELLAATSTDTQYF
>few|TRBJ2-1|TRBD1|TRBV5-1|15
TGCGCCAGCAGCTTTTATAGGACAGGGCGCAACGAGCAGTTCTTC
CASSFYRTGRNEQFF
>-|TRBJ2-6|TRBD2|TRBV2|16
TGTGCCAGCAGTCTACTGGCGGGAGGTGGGGCCAACGTCCTGACTTTC
CASSLLAGGGANVLTF
>-|TRBJ1-2|-|TRBV29-1|13
TGCAGCGTTGAAGTCCAGCGGGGCAGCGGCTACACCTTC
CSVEVQRGSGYTF
>once|TRBJ1-1|TRBD1|TRBV2|14
TGTGCCAGCAGTGAGCAGGGGGGAAACACTGAAGCTTTCTTT
CASSEQGGNTEAFF
>-|TRBJ2-7|TRBD2|TRBV4-3|15
TGCGCCAGCAGCCCGGCCCTTAGCGGGACCTACGAGCAGTACTTC
CASSPALSGTYEQYF
>once|TRBJ2-3|TRBD2|TRBV6-5|16
TGTGCCAGCAGTTACTCGGGACTAGCGGGACCGGATACGCAGTATTTT
CASSYSGLAGPDTQYF
>-|TRBJ2-1|-|TRBV5-6|13
TGTGCCAGCAGCCAAAGCTCCTACAATGAGCAGTTCTTC
CASSQSSYNEQFF
>-|TRBJ1-6|-|TRBV4-1|15
TGCGCCAGCAGCCACGCGGAGGTCTCGCCCTCACCCCTCCACTTT
CASSHAEVSPSPLHF
>-|TRBJ2-5|TRBD2|TRBV5-1|15
TGCGCCAGCAGGTTCACTAGCGAACACCAAGAGACCCAGTACTTC
CASRFTSEHQETQYF
>few|TRBJ1-2|-|TRBV15|12
TGTGCCACCAGCAGAGATGTTGGGGGCTACACCTTC
CATSRDVGGYTF
>-|TRBJ2-7|TRBD2|TRBV6-5|14
TGTGCCAGCAGTTGGGGGGGGGAACTCTACGAGCAGTACTTC
CASSWGGELYEQYF
>-|TRBJ1-2|-|TRBV30|16
TGTGCCTGGAGCGTTCACGACCTCTTCATCGACTATGGCTACACCTTC
CAWSVHDLFIDYGYTF
>-|TRBJ2-5|TRBD1|TRBV20-1|14
TGCAGTGCTAGGGGACAGGTATTCCAAGAGACCCAGTACTTC
CSARGQVFQETQYF
>few|TRBJ2-5|-|TRBV13|13
TGTGCCAGCAAGTGGTCGTCTGGTGAGACCCAGTACTTC
CASKWSSGETQYF
>-|TRBJ2-1|TRBD1|TRBV10-3|13
TGTGCCATCTCCGGGACAGAGTACAATGAGCAGTTCTTC
CAISGTEYNEQFF
>few|TRBJ2-1|-|TRBV28|16
TGTGCCAGCACCTTAGGGGCGTTCGGGCCCAACAATGAGCAGTTCTTC
CASTLGAFGPNNEQFF
>once|TRBJ2-7|-|TRBV19|16
TGTGCCAGTACGGTCGAACTAGCCCTCAACTCCTACGAGCAGTACTTC
CASTVELALNSYEQYF
>-|TRBJ2-1|-|TRBV28|12
TGTGCCAGCAGTCCCCCCCTCAATGAGCAGTTCTTC
CASSPPLNEQFF
>-|TRBJ1-5|-|TRBV5-1|13
TGCGCCAGCAGTCGAGACCAAGGTCAGCCCCAGCACTTT
CASSRDQGQPQHF
>once|TRBJ2-1|-|TRBV25-1|11
TGTGCCAGCGGTTATCGGGGGGAGCAGTTCTTC
CASGYRGEQFF
>-|TRBJ2-1|-|TRBV10-3|12
TGTGCCATCACAAGTGAATACAATGAGCAGTTCTTC
CAITSEYNEQFF
>-|TRBJ2-1|-|TRBV18|13
TGTGCCAGCTCACAGGACTCCTACAATGAGCAGTTCTTC
CASSQDSYNEQFF
>once|TRBJ2-7|-|TRBV28|10
TGTGCCAGCGGACTCTACGAGCAGTACTTC
CASGLYEQYF